This TCR beta chain appears in the sequencing data of a study of blood T cell repertoires in COVID-19 (dated by TCRdb to 2020 to 2022). About the full investigation: The collaborator samples originated in the United States, Italy and Spain and spanned the acute and convalescent phases of COVID-19. The dataset comprised deeply sampled blood TCRbeta repertoires from subjects exposed to, actively infected with, or recovered from COVID-19. The repertoires were made available in a free public database intended to serve as a resource for research on the immune response to SARS-CoV-2. The prospective study material was composed of cDNA or gDNA derived from T cells, B-cell-depleted T cells, or PBMCs. Sample metadata almost always included a de-identified subject ID, COVID-19 status, age in years and sex. The samples were drawn from two sources: the first 160 participants of the ongoing ImmuneRACE study, and about 1,300 subjects contributed by 6 global collaborators. Where HLA class I and class II types were available, the types were taken from metadata supplied by the sample provider, not from assay-based typing. What the work shows at the level of the full study, not this receptor alone: Clinical and demographic metadata were provided uncurated, with the amount varying by source and participant.

Each collaborating institution followed its own protocols to collect whole blood in K2EDTA tubes. Collaborator samples were shipped for TCRbeta analysis as frozen whole blood, isolated PBMCs, or DNA extracted from either sample type. The junction shows trimming of 7 bases on V and 4 bases on J, plus 11 bases between the germline ends. CDR1 and CDR2, looked up from the germline V gene, are SGHDT and YYEEEE. Measured from the cysteine to the phenylalanine, the CDR3 is 12 residues long. Kept here is only the CDR3 DNA, which spans 36 bases and is read in frame from base 1. TCRbeta CDR3 regions were amplified from genomic DNA by means of the immunoSEQ Assay, a bias-controlled multiplex PCR. Per the source publication's procedure: The number of nucleated cells in each sample was estimated from the amplification of reference gene primers within the assay. Sequence reads were collapsed and filtered to measure the absolute abundance of every unique TCRbeta CDR3 rearrangement. Productive Simpson clonality was computed per sample as the square root of Simpson's diversity index over productive rearrangements. The source is immuneACCESS, and TCRdb retained only in-frame sequences with V and J called. Part of the clones is not carried over; for the studies checked, unresolved V genes explain less than half of this, and the remainder is unexplained. The V and J calls and clone size are taken from that table; D and trimming were inferred from the DNA. In all, the sample holds about 180,000 clones, and around 86% of those were seen once. The top ten hold less than 3% of the sample.

Note on this clone: No cognate antigen has been identified for it. No base quality information exists; no much larger clone differs at one position.

Input material: peripheral blood. This sequence originates from a woman in her 30s with active or convalescent COVID-19. Recombination joined TRBV5-6 with TRBJ1-2; a confident D gene designation cannot be given. The nucleotide sequence reads as follows: TGTGCCAGCCACAGCTACCTCTATGGCTACACCTTC. It encodes CASHSYLYGYTF.